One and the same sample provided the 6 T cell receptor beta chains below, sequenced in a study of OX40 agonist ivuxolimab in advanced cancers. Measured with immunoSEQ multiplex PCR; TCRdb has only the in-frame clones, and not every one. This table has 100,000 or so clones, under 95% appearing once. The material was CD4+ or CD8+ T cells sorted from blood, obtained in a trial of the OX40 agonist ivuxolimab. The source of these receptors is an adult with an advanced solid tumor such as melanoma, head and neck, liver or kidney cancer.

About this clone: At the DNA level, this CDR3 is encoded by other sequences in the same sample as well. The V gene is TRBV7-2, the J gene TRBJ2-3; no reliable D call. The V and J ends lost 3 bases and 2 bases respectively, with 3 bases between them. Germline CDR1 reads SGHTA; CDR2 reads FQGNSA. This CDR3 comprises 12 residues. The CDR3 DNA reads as TGTGCCAGCAGCTTGGACACAGATACGCAGTATTTT. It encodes CASSLDTDTQYF.

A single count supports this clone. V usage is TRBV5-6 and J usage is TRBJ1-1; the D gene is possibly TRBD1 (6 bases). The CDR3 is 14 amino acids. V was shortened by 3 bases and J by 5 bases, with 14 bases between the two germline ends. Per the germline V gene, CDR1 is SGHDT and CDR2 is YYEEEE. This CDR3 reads CASSWGRELTEAFF. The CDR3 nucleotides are TGTGCCAGCAGCTGGGGGCGGGAACTGACTGAAGCTTTCTTT.

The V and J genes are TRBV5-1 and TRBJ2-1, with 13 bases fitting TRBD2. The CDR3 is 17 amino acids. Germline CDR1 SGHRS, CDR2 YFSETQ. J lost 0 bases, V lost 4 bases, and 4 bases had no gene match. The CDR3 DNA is TGCGCCAGCAGCCCCGGGACTAGCGGGAACTCCTACAATGAGCAGTTCTTC. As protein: CASSPGTSGNSYNEQFF.

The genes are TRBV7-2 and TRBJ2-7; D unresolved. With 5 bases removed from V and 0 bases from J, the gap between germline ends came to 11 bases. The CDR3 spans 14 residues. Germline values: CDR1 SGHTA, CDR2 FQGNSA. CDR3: CASSPDKSSYEQYF. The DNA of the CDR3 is TGTGCCAGCAGCCCCGACAAGAGCTCCTACGAGCAGTACTTC.

The DNA for the CDR3 is TGTGCCAGCAGCGGGGGGACAGGCTCTGGAAACACCATATATTTT. As protein: CASSGGTGSGNTIYF. The V gene is TRBV5-4, the J gene TRBJ1-3; 8 nucleotides agree with TRBD1. The ends lost 4 bases at V and 0 bases at J; junction bases unmatched: 3. The germline V gene encodes CDR1 SGHNT and CDR2 YYREEE (reference sequence). CDR3 size: 15 residues.

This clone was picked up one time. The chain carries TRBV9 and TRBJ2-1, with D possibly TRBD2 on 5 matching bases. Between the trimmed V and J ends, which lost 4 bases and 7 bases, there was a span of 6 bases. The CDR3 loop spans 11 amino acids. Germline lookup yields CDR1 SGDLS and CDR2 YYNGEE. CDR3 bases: TGTGCCAGCAGCACTAGGAATGAGCAGTTCTTC. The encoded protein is CASSTRNEQFF.